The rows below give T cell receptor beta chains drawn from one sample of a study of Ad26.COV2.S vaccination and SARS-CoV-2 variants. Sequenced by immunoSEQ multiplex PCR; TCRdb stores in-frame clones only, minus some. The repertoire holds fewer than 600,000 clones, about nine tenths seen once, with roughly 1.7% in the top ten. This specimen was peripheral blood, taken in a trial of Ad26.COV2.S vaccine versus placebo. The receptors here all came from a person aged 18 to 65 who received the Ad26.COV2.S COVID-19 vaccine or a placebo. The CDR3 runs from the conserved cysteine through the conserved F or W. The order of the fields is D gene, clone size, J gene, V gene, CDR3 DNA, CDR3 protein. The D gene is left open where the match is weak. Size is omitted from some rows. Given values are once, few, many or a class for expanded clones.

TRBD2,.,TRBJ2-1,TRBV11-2,TGTGCCAGCAGCTTCGGCGGGGGGGCTTATGAGCAGTTCTTC,CASSFGGGAYEQFF
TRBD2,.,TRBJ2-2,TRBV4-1,TGCGCCAGCAGCCAACCCACTCTCAGGACTAGCGGGAGAGGCGTTCGAGCCGGGGAGCTGTTTTTT,CASSQPTLRTSGRGVRAGELFF
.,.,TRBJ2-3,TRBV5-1,TGCGCCAGCAGCTCCGACAGTTTCACATATACGCAGTATTTT,CASSSDSFTYTQYF
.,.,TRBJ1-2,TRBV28,TGTGCCAGCAGTTTTTCGGCGGGCTATGGCTACACCTTC,CASSFSAGYGYTF
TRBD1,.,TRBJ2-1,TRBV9,TGTGCCAGCAGCGCCCGAGTAGGGGGACAGGGCTACAATGAGCAGTTCTTC,CASSARVGGQGYNEQFF
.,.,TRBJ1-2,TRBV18,TGTGCCAGCTCACCATCCGCGGAGATAAACTATGGCTACACCTTC,CASSPSAEINYGYTF
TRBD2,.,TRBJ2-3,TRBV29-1,TGCAGCGGCAGGACTAGCGGCACAGATACGCAGTATTTT,CSGRTSGTDTQYF
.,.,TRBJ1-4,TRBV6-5,TGTGCCAGCGGATCCTCGGGTTCCCATGAAAAACTGTTTTTT,CASGSSGSHEKLFF
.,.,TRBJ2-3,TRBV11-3,TGTGCCAGCAGCCGGGACTCCGCAGATACGCAGTATTTT,CASSRDSADTQYF
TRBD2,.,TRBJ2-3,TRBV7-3,TGTGCCAACAGCTTAGTGGGAGGGAGCCACTGGGCAGATACGCAGTATTTT,CANSLVGGSHWADTQYF
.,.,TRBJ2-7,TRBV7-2,TGTGCCAGCAGCTTACCTAGAATGGGACTCGGAACGACTTACGAGCAGTACTTC,CASSLPRMGLGTTYEQYF
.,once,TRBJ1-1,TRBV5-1,TGCGCCAGCAGCTTGGCCTTAACTAACACTGAAGCTTTCTTT,CASSLALTNTEAFF
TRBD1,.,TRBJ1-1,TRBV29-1,TGCAGCGCTAGACAGGGCGATAACACTGAAGCTTTCTTT,CSARQGDNTEAFF
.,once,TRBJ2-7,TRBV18,TGTGCCAGCTCACCACGGGACATATACGAGCAGTACTTC,CASSPRDIYEQYF
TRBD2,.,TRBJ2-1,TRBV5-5,TGTGCCAGCAGCTTTAGGCTAGCGGGGTACAATGAGCAGTTCTTC,CASSFRLAGYNEQFF
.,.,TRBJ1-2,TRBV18,TGTGCCAGCTCACCCTCTGACGGGCCCTATGGCTACACCTTC,CASSPSDGPYGYTF
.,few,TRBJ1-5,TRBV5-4,TGTGCCAGCAGCTTGGGATCCAGGGTAAGCCAGCCCCAGCATTTT,CASSLGSRVSQPQHF
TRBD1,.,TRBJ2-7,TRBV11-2,TGTGCCAGCAGCGTTTCCGGGACAGCCGCCCCCGAGCAGTACTTC,CASSVSGTAAPEQYF
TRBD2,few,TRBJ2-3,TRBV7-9,TGTGCCAGCAGCTTAACGGGAGGGAGACCCACAGATACGCAGTATTTT,CASSLTGGRPTDTQYF
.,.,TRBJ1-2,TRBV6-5,TGTGCCAGCAGTTACTCGGGCCGCGTAAACTATGGCTACACCTTC,CASSYSGRVNYGYTF
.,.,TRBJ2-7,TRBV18,TGTGCCAGCTCACGGACGGACGACGAGCAGTACTTC,CASSRTDDEQYF
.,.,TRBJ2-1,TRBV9,TGTGCCAGCAGCCCAGGGGGGGGACGGTACAATGAGCAGTTCTTC,CASSPGGGRYNEQFF
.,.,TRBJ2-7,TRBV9,TGTGCCAGCAGCGCCGGGACCTTCAGAGGGGAGCAGTACTTC,CASSAGTFRGEQYF
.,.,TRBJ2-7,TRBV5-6,TGTGCCAGCAGCTTGGCAGTAGGGGGCTACGAGCAGTACTTC,CASSLAVGGYEQYF
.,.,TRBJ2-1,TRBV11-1,TGTGCCAGCAGCTTAAGAGCGGCCAACAATGAGCAGTTCTTC,CASSLRAANNEQFF
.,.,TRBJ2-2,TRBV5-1,TGCGCCAGCAGCTTGGTACAGCCGACCGGGGAGCTGTTTTTT,CASSLVQPTGELFF
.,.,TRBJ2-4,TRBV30,TGTGCCTGGAGTTTGAGAGGGCAAAGGAAAAACATTCAGTACTTC,CAWSLRGQRKNIQYF
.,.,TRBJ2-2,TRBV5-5,TGTGCCAGCAGCTTGGCCGGGAGACAGACATACACCGGGGAGCTGTTTTTT,CASSLAGRQTYTGELFF
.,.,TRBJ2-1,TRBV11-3,TGTGCCAGCAGCTTGGGTTCAGGGGGGGGCTCCTACAATGAGCAGTTCTTC,CASSLGSGGGSYNEQFF
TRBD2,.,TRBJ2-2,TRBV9,TGTGCCAGCAGCCCCCACCGGGGAGGGACTAGCGGGTATGGGGAGCTGTTTTTT,CASSPHRGGTSGYGELFF
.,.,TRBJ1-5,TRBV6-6,TGTGCCAGCAGTTACGGGGGCTATAGCAATCAGCCCCAGCATTTT,CASSYGGYSNQPQHF
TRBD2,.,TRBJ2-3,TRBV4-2,TGTGCCAGCAGCCAAGATCTTAGCGGGAGGGCCTTAGATACGCAGTATTTT,CASSQDLSGRALDTQYF
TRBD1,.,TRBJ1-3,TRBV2,TGTGCCAGCACCGGGACAGGGAGAAACACCATATATTTT,CASTGTGRNTIYF
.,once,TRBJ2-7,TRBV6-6,TGTGCCAGCACCGCATTGAGCTCCTACGAGCAGTACTTC,CASTALSSYEQYF
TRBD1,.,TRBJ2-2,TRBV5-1,TGCGCCAGCAGCTTCTCCGGGACAGGACCCACCGGGGAGCTGTTTTTT,CASSFSGTGPTGELFF
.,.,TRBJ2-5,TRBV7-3,TGTGCCAGCAGCCCCGGGGGCCAAGAGACCCAGTACTTC,CASSPGGQETQYF
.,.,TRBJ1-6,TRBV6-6,TGTGCCAGCAGATATGCCGGGACAACCTATAATTCACCCCTCCACTTT,CASRYAGTTYNSPLHF
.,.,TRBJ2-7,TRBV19,TGTGCCAGTAGTGTCGGGACGGCGACCTACGAGCAGTACTTC,CASSVGTATYEQYF
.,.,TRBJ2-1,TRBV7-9,TGTGCCAGCAGCTTTAGAACAGGAAACTCCTACAATGAGCAGTTCTTC,CASSFRTGNSYNEQFF
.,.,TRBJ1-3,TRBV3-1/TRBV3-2,TGTGCCAGCAGCTCCCTGGTGGTGCTTGGAGAGGGAGTCTCTGGAAACACCATATATTTT,CASSSLVVLGEGVSGNTIYF
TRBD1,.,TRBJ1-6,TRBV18,TGTGCCAGCTCACGGAGCCTCGGGACAGGGACGGTGTGGTCACCCCTCCACTTT,CASSRSLGTGTVWSPLHF
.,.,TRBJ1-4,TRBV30,TGTGCCTGGAGTGCTCAGGGTGAAAAACTGTTTTTT,CAWSAQGEKLFF
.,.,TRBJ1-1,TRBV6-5,TGTGCCAGCAGTTACTCGGACCCGGGAGGATCTGAAGCTTTCTTT,CASSYSDPGGSEAFF
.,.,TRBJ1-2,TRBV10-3,TGTGCCATCAGTGAGACGGGGGACACCAACTATGGCTACACCTTC,CAISETGDTNYGYTF
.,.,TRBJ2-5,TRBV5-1,TGCGCCAGCAGCCGGAGTCCAGGGGGGGAAGAGACCCAGTACTTC,CASSRSPGGEETQYF
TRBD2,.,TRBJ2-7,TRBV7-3,TGTGCCAGCAGCCCACCCCATAGGGCCCCGGGAGGAGGCGAGCAGTACTTC,CASSPPHRAPGGGEQYF
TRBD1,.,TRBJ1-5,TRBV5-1,TGCGCCAGCAGCCCAAACGACAGGGCAGATCAGCCCCAGCATTTT,CASSPNDRADQPQHF
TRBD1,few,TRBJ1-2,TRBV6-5,TGTGCCAGCAGAGCGACAGGGGAGAACTATGGCTACACCTTC,CASRATGENYGYTF
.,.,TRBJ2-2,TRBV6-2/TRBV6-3,TGTGCCAGCAGCCATTTGCAGGGTACCGGGGAGCTGTTTTTT,CASSHLQGTGELFF
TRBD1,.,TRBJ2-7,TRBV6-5,TGTGCCAGCAGTCCGGGACAGTTCCTTTCCTACGAGCAGTACTTC,CASSPGQFLSYEQYF
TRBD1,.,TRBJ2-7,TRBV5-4,TGTGCCAGCAGCTCAACCGGGACAGGGGAATACGAGCAGTACTTC,CASSSTGTGEYEQYF
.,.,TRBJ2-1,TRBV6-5,TGTGCCAGCAGTCCGGCGGTGAATGAGCAGTTCTTC,CASSPAVNEQFF
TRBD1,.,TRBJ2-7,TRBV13,TGTGCCAGCAGCGAAACCGGGACAGCCCGATCCGAGCAGTACTTC,CASSETGTARSEQYF
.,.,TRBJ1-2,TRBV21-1,TGTGCCAGCAGCAAGACAGGAGCTAACTATGGCTACACCTTC,CASSKTGANYGYTF
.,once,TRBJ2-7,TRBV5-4,TGTGCCAGCACCCGGGATGGGCAGACCTACGAGCAGTACTTC,CASTRDGQTYEQYF
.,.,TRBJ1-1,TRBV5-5,TGTGCCAGCAGCTTGGCGGGCAGGTCCGACCGGGTGGCTTTCTTT,CASSLAGRSDRVAFF
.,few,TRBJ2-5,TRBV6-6,TGTGCCAGCAGTCCCCGTGAGCCAACGGAGACCCAGTACTTC,CASSPREPTETQYF
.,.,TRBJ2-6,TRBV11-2,TGTGCCAGCAGTCCCCACTCCGGGCCCTACAACGTCCTGACTTTC,CASSPHSGPYNVLTF
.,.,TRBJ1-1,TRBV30,TGTGCCTGGGGGAACACTGAAGCTTTCTTT,CAWGNTEAFF
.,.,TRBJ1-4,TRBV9,TGTGCCAGCAGCGTGGAACAGGGCCGCTCGTCCGAAAAACTGTTTTTT,CASSVEQGRSSEKLFF